This T cell receptor beta chain was found in a study of cytomegalovirus exposure and HLA in healthy donors. The study ran its PCR with 60 Vbeta and 13 Jbeta primers. Some clones are missing from TCRdb's copy, which holds only in-frame ones; the method was immunoSEQ multiplex PCR. The data hold fewer than 200,000 clones, with about 80% observed a single time. Study-wide findings and caveats: Prior analysis indicated that the majority of TCR beta V segments exhibited productivity approximately 90% or approximately 30% of the time.

Concerning this clone itself: The antigen is not known.

What was sequenced was PBMCs. The receptor was isolated from a woman between 45 and 65 years old in good health and CMV-seronegative.

The CDR3 sequence is CSGGGSNYGYTF. The CDR3 coding sequence is TGCAGCGGGGGGGGCTCCAACTATGGCTACACCTTC. This chain uses TRBV29-1 with TRBJ1-2, with a weak D call TRBD1 (6 bases). V was trimmed by 7 bases and J by 2 bases, leaving 11 bases between them. This CDR3 spans 12 amino acids. Germline V gene data show CDR1 as SQVTM and CDR2 as ANQGSEA.